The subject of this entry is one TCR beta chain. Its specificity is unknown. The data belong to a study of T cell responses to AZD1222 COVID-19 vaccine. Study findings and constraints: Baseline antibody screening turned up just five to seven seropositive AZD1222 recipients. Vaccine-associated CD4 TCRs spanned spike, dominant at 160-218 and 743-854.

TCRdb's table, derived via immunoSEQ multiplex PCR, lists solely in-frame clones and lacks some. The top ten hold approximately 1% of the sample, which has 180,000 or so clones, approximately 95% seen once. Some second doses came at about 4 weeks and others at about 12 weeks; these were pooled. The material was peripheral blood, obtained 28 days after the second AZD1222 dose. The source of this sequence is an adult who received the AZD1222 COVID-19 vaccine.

CDR3 sequence: CSGHRGRGVSETQYF. CDR3 in DNA: TGCAGCGGTCACAGGGGTCGGGGAGTTTCGGAGACCCAGTACTTC. The V call is TRBV29-1, the J call TRBJ2-5, with 7 bases that match TRBD1. Germline values: CDR1 SQVTM, CDR2 ANQGSEA. V lost 7 bases and J lost 5; bases outside the gene matches: 16. The CDR3 is made up of 15 amino acids.